This record concerns one TCR beta chain sequence. The data were taken from a study of blood T cell repertoires in COVID-19. Study context: Acute-phase and convalescent COVID-19 samples originated in the United States, Italy and Spain. Nucleic acid was either cDNA or gDNA, and it came from T cells, B-cell-depleted T cells, or PBMCs.

Authors' methods: Cell counts per sample came from amplifying reference gene primers. Using immunoSEQ multiplex PCR, the repertoire was profiled, and TCRdb retains in-frame clones only, with some absent. V and J calls and clone size are those listed in that table; D and trimming were worked out from the DNA. The sample shows roughly 260,000 clones, roughly 86% of them seen only once. Germline CDR1 ENHRY, CDR2 SYGVKD. CDR3 length equals 13 residues. With 5 bases removed from V and 0 bases from J, the gap between germline ends came to 7 bases. The source of this sequence is a woman in her 50s with acute or convalescent COVID-19. The chain links TRBV10-3 to TRBJ1-2; D gene unclear. The sequencing sample was made of peripheral blood. CDR3 in DNA: TGTGCCATCAGTTTACATCCTAACTATGGCTACACCTTC. The encoded protein is CAISLHPNYGYTF.